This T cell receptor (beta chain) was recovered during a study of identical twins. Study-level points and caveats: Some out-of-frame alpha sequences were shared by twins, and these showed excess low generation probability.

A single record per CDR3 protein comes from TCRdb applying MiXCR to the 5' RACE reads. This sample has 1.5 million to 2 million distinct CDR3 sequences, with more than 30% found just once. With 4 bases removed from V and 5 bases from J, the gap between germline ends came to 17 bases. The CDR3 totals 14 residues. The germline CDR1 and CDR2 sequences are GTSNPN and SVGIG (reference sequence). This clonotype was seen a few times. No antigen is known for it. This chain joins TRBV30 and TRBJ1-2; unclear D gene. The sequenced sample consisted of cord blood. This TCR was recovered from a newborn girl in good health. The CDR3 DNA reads TGTGCCTGGAATCGGGCAGTGGTGGGGTATGGCTACACCTTC. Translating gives CAWNRAVVGYGYTF.